The clone carrying this T cell receptor (beta chain) occurred a few times. Its target is not known. V was cut by 3 bases and J by 8 bases, with 7 bases left in between. CDR3 size: 12 residues. Germline V gene data show CDR1 as LNHNV and CDR2 as YYDKDF (reference sequence). By quantitative 5'-RACE with molecular barcodes, the TCR beta libraries were made. MiXCR, run by TCRdb on the 5' RACE reads, gives a single entry per CDR3 protein. This sample has approximately 440,000 distinct CDR3 sequences; 15% to 20% occur once, and the top ten carry approximately 0.97%. The record originates from a study of CD8 T cells in ankylosing spondylitis. Overall study findings and caveats: Eight highly homologous variants made up a TCR beta motif, and this motif appeared characteristic of ankylosing spondylitis blood. Disease-linked clones proved CD8+ and comparatively uncommon in peripheral blood. Significantly higher representation of disease-linked clones was reported for matched ankylosing spondylitis synovial fluid. Certain motif variants had earlier appeared in reactive arthritis synovial fluid and blood.

The rearrangement uses TRBV15 and TRBJ1-4; unclear D gene. This sequence originates from a male donor with ankylosing spondylitis. The specimen was blood, either unsorted or a sorted T cell fraction (not recorded which). CDR3 DNA: TGTGCCACCAGCAGGCCGTCGGAAAAACTGTTTTTT. The encoded protein is CATSRPSEKLFF.